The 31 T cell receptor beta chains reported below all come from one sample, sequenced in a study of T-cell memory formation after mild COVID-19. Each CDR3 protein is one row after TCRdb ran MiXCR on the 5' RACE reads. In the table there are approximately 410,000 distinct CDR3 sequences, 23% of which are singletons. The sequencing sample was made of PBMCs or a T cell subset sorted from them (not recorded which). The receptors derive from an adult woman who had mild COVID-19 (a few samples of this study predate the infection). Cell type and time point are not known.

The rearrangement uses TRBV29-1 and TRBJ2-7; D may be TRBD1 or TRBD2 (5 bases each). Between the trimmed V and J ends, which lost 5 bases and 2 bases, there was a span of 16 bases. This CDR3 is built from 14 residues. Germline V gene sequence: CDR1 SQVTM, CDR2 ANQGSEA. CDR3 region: CSVSWGTEPYEQYF. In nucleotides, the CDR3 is TGCAGCGTTTCATGGGGGACCGAGCCCTACGAGCAGTACTTC.

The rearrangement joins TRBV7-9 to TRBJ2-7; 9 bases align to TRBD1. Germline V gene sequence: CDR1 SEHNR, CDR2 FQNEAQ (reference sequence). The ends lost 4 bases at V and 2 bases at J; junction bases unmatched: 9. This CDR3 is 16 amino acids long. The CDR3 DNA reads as TGTGCCAGCAGCTATTGGCCGGACAGGGGTCCCTACGAGCAGTACTTC. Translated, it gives CASSYWPDRGPYEQYF.

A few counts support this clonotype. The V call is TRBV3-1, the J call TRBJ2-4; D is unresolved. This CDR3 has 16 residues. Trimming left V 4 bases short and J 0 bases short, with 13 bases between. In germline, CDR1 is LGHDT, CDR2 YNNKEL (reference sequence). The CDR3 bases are TGTGCCAGCAGCCCCGCAGCGAGCCTAGCCAAAAACATTCAGTACTTC. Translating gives CASSPAASLAKNIQYF.

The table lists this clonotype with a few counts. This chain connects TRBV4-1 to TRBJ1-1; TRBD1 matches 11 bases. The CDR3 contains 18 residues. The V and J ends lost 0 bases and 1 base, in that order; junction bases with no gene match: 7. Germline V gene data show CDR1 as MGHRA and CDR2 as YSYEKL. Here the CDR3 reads CASSQDLGTGGPNTEAFF. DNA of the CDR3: TGCGCCAGCAGCCAAGATCTAGGGACAGGGGGACCGAACACTGAAGCTTTCTTT.

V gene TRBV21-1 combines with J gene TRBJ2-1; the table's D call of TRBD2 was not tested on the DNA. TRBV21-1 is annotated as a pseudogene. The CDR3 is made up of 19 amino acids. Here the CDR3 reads CASTLAGGFWIGFYNEQFF. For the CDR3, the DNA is TGTGCCAGCACACTAGCGGGGGGGTTTTGGATTGGTTTTTACAATGAGCAGTTCTTC.

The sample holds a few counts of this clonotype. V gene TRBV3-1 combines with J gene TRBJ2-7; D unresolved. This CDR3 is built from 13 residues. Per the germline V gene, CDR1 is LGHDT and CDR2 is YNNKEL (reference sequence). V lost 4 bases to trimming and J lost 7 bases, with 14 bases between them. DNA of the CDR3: TGTGCCAGCAGCCTTTCAGACTCCGGGGAGCAGTACTTC. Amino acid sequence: CASSLSDSGEQYF.

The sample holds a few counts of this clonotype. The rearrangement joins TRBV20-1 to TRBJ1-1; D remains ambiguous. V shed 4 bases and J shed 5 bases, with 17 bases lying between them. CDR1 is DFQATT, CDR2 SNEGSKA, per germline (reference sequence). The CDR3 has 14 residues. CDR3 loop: CSAIERVSGTEAFF. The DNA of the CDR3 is TGCAGTGCTATAGAGAGGGTCTCAGGAACTGAAGCTTTCTTT.

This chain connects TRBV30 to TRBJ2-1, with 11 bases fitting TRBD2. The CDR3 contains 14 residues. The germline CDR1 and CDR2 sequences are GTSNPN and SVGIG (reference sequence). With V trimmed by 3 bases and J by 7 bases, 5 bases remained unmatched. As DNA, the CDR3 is TGTGCCTGGAGGATTAGCGGGGGGGCGAATGAGCAGTTCTTC. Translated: CAWRISGGANEQFF.

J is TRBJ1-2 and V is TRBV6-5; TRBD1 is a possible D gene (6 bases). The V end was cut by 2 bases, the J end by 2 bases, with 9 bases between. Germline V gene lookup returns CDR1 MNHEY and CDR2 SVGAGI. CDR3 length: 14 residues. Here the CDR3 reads CASSYGGLNYGYTF. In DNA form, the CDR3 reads TGTGCCAGCAGTTACGGGGGGCTCAACTATGGCTACACCTTC.

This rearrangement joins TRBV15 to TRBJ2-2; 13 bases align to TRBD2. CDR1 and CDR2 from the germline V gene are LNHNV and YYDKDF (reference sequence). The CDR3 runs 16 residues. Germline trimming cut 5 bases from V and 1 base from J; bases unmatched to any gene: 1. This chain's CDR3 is CATSGLAGVNTGELFF. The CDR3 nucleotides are TGTGCCACCAGCGGACTAGCGGGGGTGAACACCGGGGAGCTGTTTTTT. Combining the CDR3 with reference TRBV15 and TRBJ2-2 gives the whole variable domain DAMVIQNPRYQVTQFGKPVTLSCSQTLNHNVMYWYQQKSSQAPKLLFHYYDKDFNNEADTPDNFQSRRPNTSFCFLDIRSPGLGDTAMYLCATSGLAGVNTGELFFGEGSRLTVL.

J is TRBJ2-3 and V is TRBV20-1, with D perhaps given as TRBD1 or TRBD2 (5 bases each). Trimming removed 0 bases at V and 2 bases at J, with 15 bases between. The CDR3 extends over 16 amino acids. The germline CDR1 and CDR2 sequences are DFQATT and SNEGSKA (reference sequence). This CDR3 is CSARDPLGTVTDTQYF. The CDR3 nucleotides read TGCAGTGCTAGAGATCCCTTAGGGACCGTCACAGATACGCAGTATTTT.

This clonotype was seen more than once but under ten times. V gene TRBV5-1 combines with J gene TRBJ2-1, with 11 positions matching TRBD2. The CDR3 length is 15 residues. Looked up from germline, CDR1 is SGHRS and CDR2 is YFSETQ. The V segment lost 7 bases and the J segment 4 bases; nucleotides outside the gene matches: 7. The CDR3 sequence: CASGAGTSGYNEQFF. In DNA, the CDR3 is TGCGCCAGCGGTGCCGGGACTAGCGGTTACAATGAGCAGTTCTTC.

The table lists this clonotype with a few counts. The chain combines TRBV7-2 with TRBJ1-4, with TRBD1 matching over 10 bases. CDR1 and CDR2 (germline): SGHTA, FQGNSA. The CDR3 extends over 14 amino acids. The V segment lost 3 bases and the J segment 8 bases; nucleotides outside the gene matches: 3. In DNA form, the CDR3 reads TGTGCCAGCAGCTTGACAGGGGGCCGAGAAAAACTGTTTTTT. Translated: CASSLTGGREKLFF.

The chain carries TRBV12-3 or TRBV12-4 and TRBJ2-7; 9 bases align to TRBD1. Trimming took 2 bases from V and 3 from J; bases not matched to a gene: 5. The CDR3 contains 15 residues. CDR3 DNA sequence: TGTGCCAGCAGTTTAATGGGACAGGGAAACTACGAGCAGTACTTC. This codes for CASSLMGQGNYEQYF.

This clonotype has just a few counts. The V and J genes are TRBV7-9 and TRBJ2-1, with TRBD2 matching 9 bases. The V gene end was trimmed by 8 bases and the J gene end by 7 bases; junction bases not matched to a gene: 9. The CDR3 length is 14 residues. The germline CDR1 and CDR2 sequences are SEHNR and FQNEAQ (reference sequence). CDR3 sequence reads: CASGPGTSRNEQFF. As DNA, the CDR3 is TGTGCCAGCGGCCCCGGGACTAGCCGGAATGAGCAGTTCTTC.

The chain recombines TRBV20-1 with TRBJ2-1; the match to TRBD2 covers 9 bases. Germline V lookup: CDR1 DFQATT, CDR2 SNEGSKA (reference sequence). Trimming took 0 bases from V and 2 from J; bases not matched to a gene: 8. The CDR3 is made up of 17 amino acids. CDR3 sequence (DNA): TGCAGTGCTAGAGATGGGGAGAGCGGGGGGACCTACAATGAGCAGTTCTTC. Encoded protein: CSARDGESGGTYNEQFF.

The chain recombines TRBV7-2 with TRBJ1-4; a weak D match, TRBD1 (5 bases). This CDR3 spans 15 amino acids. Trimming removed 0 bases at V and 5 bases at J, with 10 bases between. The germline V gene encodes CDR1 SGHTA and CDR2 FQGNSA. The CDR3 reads CASSLAPGTNEKLFF. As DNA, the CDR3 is TGTGCCAGCAGCTTAGCGCCAGGGACGAATGAAAAACTGTTTTTT.

The CDR3 nucleotides read TGTGCCAGCAGCCCCCTAGGGGGGGGCTTTAGCGGGGAGCTGTTTTTT. Encoded protein: CASSPLGGGFSGELFF. The chain uses TRBV7-6 and TRBJ2-2, with D possibly matching TRBD2 (7 bases). The CDR3 has 16 amino acids. Trimming took off 5 bases at V and 7 bases at J, with 20 bases between the two ends. Germline CDR1 reads SGHVS; CDR2 reads FNYEAQ.

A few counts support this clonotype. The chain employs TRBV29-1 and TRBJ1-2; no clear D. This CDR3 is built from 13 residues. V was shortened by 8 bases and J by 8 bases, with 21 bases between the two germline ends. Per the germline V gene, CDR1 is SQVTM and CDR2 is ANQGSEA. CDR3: CSSLLPGVRGYTF. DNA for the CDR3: TGCAGCTCGTTGTTGCCCGGGGTTCGCGGCTACACCTTC.

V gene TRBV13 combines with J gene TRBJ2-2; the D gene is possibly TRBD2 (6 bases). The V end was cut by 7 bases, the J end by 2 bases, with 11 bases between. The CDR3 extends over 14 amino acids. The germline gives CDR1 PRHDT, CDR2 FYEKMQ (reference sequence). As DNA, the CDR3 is TGTGCCAGCACATCGGGACTCAACACCGGGGAGCTGTTTTTT. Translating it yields CASTSGLNTGELFF.

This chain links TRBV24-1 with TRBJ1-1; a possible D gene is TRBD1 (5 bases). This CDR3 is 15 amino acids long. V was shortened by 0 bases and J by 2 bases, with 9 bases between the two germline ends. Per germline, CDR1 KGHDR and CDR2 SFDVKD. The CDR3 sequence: CATSDLGGGNTEAFF. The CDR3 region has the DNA TGTGCCACCAGTGATTTGGGGGGGGGAAACACTGAAGCTTTCTTT.

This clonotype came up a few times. CDR3 sequence reads: CASSNRDVLYEQYF. CDR3 nucleotides: TGTGCCAGCAGTAACCGGGACGTACTTTACGAGCAGTACTTC. V usage is TRBV12-3 or TRBV12-4 and J usage is TRBJ2-7; D tentatively reads TRBD1 or TRBD2 (5 bases each). This CDR3 is built from 14 residues. Trimming stripped 5 bases from V and 4 bases from J, with 15 bases between.

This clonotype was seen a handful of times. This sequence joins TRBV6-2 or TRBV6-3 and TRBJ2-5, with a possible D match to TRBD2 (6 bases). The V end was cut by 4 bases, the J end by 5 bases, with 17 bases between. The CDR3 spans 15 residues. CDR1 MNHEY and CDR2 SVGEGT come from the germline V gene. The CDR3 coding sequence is TGTGCCAGCAGTTTCACCGGGACTCGACCGGAGACCCAGTACTTC. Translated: CASSFTGTRPETQYF.

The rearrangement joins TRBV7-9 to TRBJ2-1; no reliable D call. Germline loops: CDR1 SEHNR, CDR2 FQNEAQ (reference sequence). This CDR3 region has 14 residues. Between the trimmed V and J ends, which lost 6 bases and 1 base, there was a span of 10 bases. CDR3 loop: CASRHPLSYNEQFF. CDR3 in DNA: TGTGCCAGCAGGCATCCGTTGTCCTACAATGAGCAGTTCTTC. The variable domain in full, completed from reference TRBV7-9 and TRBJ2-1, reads DTGVSQNPRHKITKRGQNVTFRCDPISEHNRLYWYRQTLGQGPEFLTYFQNEAQLEKSRLLSDRFSAERPKGSFSTLEIQRTEQGDSAMYLCASRHPLSYNEQFFGPGTRLTVL.

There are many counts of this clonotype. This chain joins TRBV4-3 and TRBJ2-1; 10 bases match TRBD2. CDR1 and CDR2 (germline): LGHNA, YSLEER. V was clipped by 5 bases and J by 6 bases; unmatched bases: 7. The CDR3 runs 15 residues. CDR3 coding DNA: TGCGCCAGCAGCTGGCTAGCGGGAGAGGGCAATGAGCAGTTCTTC. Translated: CASSWLAGEGNEQFF.

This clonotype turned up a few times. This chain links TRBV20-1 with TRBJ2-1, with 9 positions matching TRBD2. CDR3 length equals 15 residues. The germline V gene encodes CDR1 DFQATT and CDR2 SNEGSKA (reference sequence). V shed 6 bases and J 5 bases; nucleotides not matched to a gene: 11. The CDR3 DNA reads TGCAGTGCACGGTGGGCGGGGGGGGTCCACAATGAGCAGTTCTTC. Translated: CSARWAGGVHNEQFF.

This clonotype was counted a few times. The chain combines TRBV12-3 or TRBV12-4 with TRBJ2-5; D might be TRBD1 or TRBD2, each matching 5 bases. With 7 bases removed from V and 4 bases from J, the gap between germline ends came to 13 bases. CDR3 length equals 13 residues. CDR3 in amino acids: CASMGEPRETQYF. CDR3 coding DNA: TGTGCCAGCATGGGGGAACCGAGAGAGACCCAGTACTTC.

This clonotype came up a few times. The CDR3 nucleotides read TGTGCCAGCAGCCCCCTGGGAATGGGCGGGGAGCTGTTTTTT. The encoded protein is CASSPLGMGGELFF. The chain uses TRBV7-3 and TRBJ2-2; D is unresolved. The CDR3 is made up of 14 amino acids. V was pared by 5 bases and J by 7 bases, with 14 bases between. CDR1 and CDR2 from the germline V gene are SGHTA and FQGTGA.

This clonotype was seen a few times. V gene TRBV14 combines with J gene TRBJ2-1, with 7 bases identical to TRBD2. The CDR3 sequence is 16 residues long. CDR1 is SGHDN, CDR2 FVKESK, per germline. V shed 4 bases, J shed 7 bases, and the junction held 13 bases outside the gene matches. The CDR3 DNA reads TGTGCCAGCAGCCCTCATTTAGGGAGGGTGGTAAATGAGCAGTTCTTC. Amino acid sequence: CASSPHLGRVVNEQFF.

The CDR3 DNA reads TGTGCCAGCAGTGATGGGGTTTACGAAAAACTGTTTTTT. Its protein is CASSDGVYEKLFF. This rearrangement joins TRBV2 to TRBJ1-4, with D unresolved. The CDR3 runs to 13 residues. CDR1 is SNHLY and CDR2 is FYNNEI in the germline V gene. V was shortened by 3 bases and J by 8 bases, with 10 bases between the two germline ends.

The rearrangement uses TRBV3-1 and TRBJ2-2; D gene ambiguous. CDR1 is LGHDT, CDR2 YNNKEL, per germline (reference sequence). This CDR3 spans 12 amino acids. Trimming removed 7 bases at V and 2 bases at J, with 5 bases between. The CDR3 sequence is CASTFNTGELFF. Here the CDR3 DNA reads TGTGCCAGCACCTTTAACACCGGGGAGCTGTTTTTT.